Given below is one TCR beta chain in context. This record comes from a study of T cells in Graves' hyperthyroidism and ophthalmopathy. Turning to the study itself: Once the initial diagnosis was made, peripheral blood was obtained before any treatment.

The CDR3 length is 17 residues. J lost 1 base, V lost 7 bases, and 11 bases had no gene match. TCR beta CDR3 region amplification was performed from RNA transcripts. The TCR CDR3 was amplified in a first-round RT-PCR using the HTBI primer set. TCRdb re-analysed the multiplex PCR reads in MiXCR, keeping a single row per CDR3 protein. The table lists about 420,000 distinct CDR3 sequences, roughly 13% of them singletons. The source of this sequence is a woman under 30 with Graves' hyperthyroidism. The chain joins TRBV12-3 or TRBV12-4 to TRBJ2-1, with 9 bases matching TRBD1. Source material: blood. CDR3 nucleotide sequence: TGTGCCAGCATTCACATGACAGGGACAGGGTCCTACAATGAGCAGTTCTTC. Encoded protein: CASIHMTGTGSYNEQFF.